This TCR beta chain was found in a study of brain T cells in children with intractable seizures. Overall study results and limits: Absence of clones before surgery may stem from lower sequencing depth. Viral specificity was inferred only from CDR3 similarity; HCMV serostatus was unknown.

Generated by immunoSEQ multiplex PCR, the TCRdb table keeps only in-frame clones and is missing some. Here the sample spans tens of thousands of clones, about 90% being singletons. The V end was cut by 0 bases, the J end by 7 bases, with 14 bases between. Germline values: CDR1 SGHRS, CDR2 YFSETQ. This CDR3 contains 16 residues. Concerning this clone itself: Its cognate antigen is unknown.

Surgery cases with the highest brain T cell transcript signatures were chosen for sequencing. This receptor was identified in a girl aged 2 to 10 with Rasmussen encephalitis and intractable seizures. This chain joins TRBV5-1 and TRBJ1-6, with TRBD1 as a possible D gene (5 bases). Source: peripheral blood, taken at surgery. The CDR3 reads CASSLDVGQPNSPLHF. For the CDR3, the DNA is TGCGCCAGCAGCTTGGATGTCGGACAACCCAATTCACCCCTCCACTTT.